This passage covers 6 T cell receptor beta chains from one sample sequenced in a study of cytomegalovirus exposure and HLA in healthy donors. Vbeta (60) and Jbeta (13) primers were used in the PCR. Profiling relied on immunoSEQ multiplex PCR, and the TCRdb table lists in-frame clones only, not all of them. The sample lists fewer than 200,000 clones, roughly 78% seen once, with under 0.8% in the top ten. Source material: PBMCs. The source is a boy aged 5-17 years in good health and CMV-seronegative.

The chain is built from TRBV7-2 and TRBJ2-7; tentatively, D is TRBD2 (5 bases). V lost 2 bases to trimming and J lost 0 bases, with 23 bases between them. CDR1 is SGHTA, CDR2 FQGNSA, per germline. The CDR3 runs to 19 residues. CDR3 sequence reads: CASSLTSWAGGRSSYEQYF. As DNA, the CDR3 is TGTGCCAGCAGCTTAACTAGTTGGGCGGGCGGCAGGAGCTCCTACGAGCAGTACTTC. Using reference TRBV7-2 and TRBJ2-7 for the parts outside the CDR3, the full variable domain is GAGVSQSPSNKVTEKGKDVELRCDPISGHTALYWYRQSLGQGLEFLIYFQGNSAPDKSGLPSDRFSAERTGGSVSTLTIQRTQQEDSAVYLCASSLTSWAGGRSSYEQYFGPGTRLTVT.

J is TRBJ2-4 and V is TRBV11-3; 14 bases agree with TRBD2. This CDR3 has 17 amino acids. Per the germline V gene, CDR1 is SGHNT and CDR2 is YENEEA. J gave up 8 bases and V 1 base, and 7 bases lay outside the gene matches. The CDR3 DNA reads as TGTGCCAGCAGCTTAGGGGGACTAGCGGGGGAGAGGCACATTCAGTACTTC. This codes for CASSLGGLAGERHIQYF.

The chain combines TRBV10-3 with TRBJ1-2; D gene uncertain. CDR3 size: 14 residues. Germline CDR1 reads ENHRY; CDR2 reads SYGVKD. The V and J ends lost 0 bases and 4 bases respectively, with 9 bases between them. The CDR3, as DNA: TGTGCCATCAGTGAGTCGGTCACCGGCTATGGCTACACCTTC. Protein product: CAISESVTGYGYTF.

The chain has TRBV28 and TRBJ2-4, with a weak D call TRBD1 (6 bases). The ends were cut back, 7 bases at V and 3 bases at J, with 13 bases in the middle. Germline V gene sequence: CDR1 MDHEN, CDR2 SYDVKM. There are 14 residues in the CDR3. The CDR3 bases are TGTGCCAGCACCCGACAGGTATTCAAAAACATTCAGTACTTC. Protein: CASTRQVFKNIQYF.

The V gene is TRBV4-1, the J gene TRBJ2-5; no definite D call. The CDR3 loop spans 16 amino acids. The V gene lost 0 bases and the J gene lost 0 bases, with 11 bases spanning the gap. Germline CDR1 reads MGHRA; CDR2 reads YSYEKL. The CDR3 nucleotides read TGCGCCAGCAGCCAAGATGTGCGGCAGAACCAAGAGACCCAGTACTTC. This gives the protein CASSQDVRQNQETQYF.

The chain has TRBV9 and TRBJ2-1, with 15 bases aligning to TRBD2. The V and J ends lost 4 bases and 8 bases, in that order; junction bases with no gene match: 10. The CDR3 runs 17 residues. CDR1 and CDR2 from the germline V gene are SGDLS and YYNGEE. The CDR3: CASSFQGLAGGHDEQFF. The CDR3 DNA sequence: TGTGCCAGCAGCTTCCAGGGACTAGCGGGGGGCCACGATGAGCAGTTCTTC. Drawing the rest from reference TRBV9 and TRBJ2-1, the complete variable domain is DSGVTQTPKHLITATGQRVTLRCSPRSGDLSVYWYQQSLDQGLQFLIQYYNGEERAKGNILERFSAQQFPDLHSELNLSSLELGDSALYFCASSFQGLAGGHDEQFFGPGTRLTVL.